One sample yielded the 5 T cell receptor beta chains listed below, sequenced in a study of cytomegalovirus exposure and HLA in healthy donors. The PCR made use of 60 Vbeta and 13 Jbeta primers. Some clones are missing from TCRdb's copy, which holds only in-frame ones; the method was immunoSEQ multiplex PCR. The sample includes approximately 110,000 clones, over 80% seen only once; the top ten take 5% to 6.5%. Sequenced sample: PBMCs. The receptors derive from a man aged 18 to 30 in good health and CMV-seronegative.

This sequence joins TRBV2 and TRBJ1-1; D is uncertain. Germline CDR1 reads SNHLY; CDR2 reads FYNNEI. The V gene lost 6 bases and the J gene lost 2 bases, with 7 bases spanning the gap. This CDR3 has 12 residues. CDR3 loop: CASRLHNTEAFF. The CDR3 DNA reads TGTGCCAGCAGACTGCACAACACTGAAGCTTTCTTT.

The V call is TRBV19, the J call TRBJ2-6; D gene ambiguous. V dropped 1 base and J dropped 0 bases, with 7 bases sitting between them. Germline V gene lookup returns CDR1 LNHDA and CDR2 SQIVND (reference sequence). CDR3 length: 16 residues. The CDR3: CASSIGFGSGANVLTF. The CDR3 DNA sequence: TGTGCCAGTAGTATAGGGTTCGGCTCTGGGGCCAACGTCCTGACTTTC.

This chain links TRBV6-6 with TRBJ2-7; D might be TRBD1 (6 bases). The CDR3 spans 15 residues. The germline CDR1 and CDR2 sequences are MNHNY and SVGAGI (reference sequence). Deletions cut 0 bases from V and 3 bases from J, with 12 bases between. CDR3 nucleotides: TGTGCCAGCAGTTACTCGGCAGGGGAAAGCTACGAGCAGTACTTC. Protein: CASSYSAGESYEQYF.

This chain uses TRBV6-5 with TRBJ2-5; D perhaps matches TRBD2 (7 bases). Germline CDR1 and CDR2: MNHEY and SVGAGI. V lost 6 bases, J lost 0 bases, and 14 bases lay in between. The CDR3 length is 15 residues. CDR3 sequence reads: CASRGGRADQETQYF. The CDR3 coding sequence is TGTGCCAGCAGAGGGGGGAGGGCCGACCAAGAGACCCAGTACTTC.

The chain recombines TRBV4-3 with TRBJ2-7; no reliable D call. The germline gives CDR1 LGHNA, CDR2 YSLEER. The CDR3 spans 14 residues. V lost 0 bases and J lost 4, with 10 bases in between. The CDR3, as DNA: TGCGCCAGCAGCCAAGATCCTTTGTTATACGAGCAGTACTTC. Residues: CASSQDPLLYEQYF.